This is a list of T cell receptor beta chains from one sample in a study of identical twins. TCRdb independently ran MiXCR on the 5' RACE reads; one entry per CDR3 protein. The top ten clones hold roughly 12% of a sample with 420,000 or so distinct CDR3 sequences, 18% of them seen once. The sequenced sample was naive T cells sorted from blood. These receptors all stem from a man aged 45-65 years in good health. CDR3s include the opening cysteine and the closing phenylalanine or tryptophan. The D gene is left open where the match is weak. A row's size may be missing; if present it is once, few, many or a size class.

size: many; J: TRBJ2-7; D: TRBD1; V: TRBV10-3; CDR3: CAIRGQAIDEQYF; DNA: TGTGCCATCAGAGGACAGGCAATAGACGAGCAGTACTTC
size: few; J: TRBJ2-1; D: TRBD2; V: TRBV9; CDR3: CASSAPSRASGRHNEQFF; DNA: TGTGCCAGCAGCGCGCCCTCGAGAGCTAGCGGGAGACACAATGAGCAGTTCTTC
size: NA; J: TRBJ2-1; D: NA; V: TRBV2; CDR3: CATGRNEQFF; DNA: TGTGCCACTGGACGCAATGAGCAGTTCTTC
size: NA; J: TRBJ1-1; D: NA; V: TRBV10-3; CDR3: CAIRENTEAFF; DNA: TGTGCCATCAGGGAAAACACTGAAGCTTTCTTT
size: many; J: TRBJ2-7; D: NA; V: TRBV20-1; CDR3: CSARGDGRGQYF; DNA: TGCAGTGCTAGAGGGGATGGACGTGGGCAGTACTTC
size: many; J: TRBJ2-1; D: TRBD2; V: TRBV5-1; CDR3: CASSHGLAPYNEQFF; DNA: TGCGCCAGCAGCCACGGACTAGCCCCCTACAATGAGCAGTTCTTC
size: NA; J: TRBJ2-1; D: NA; V: TRBV10-3; CDR3: CAISEPRTARADEQFF; DNA: TGTGCCATCAGTGAGCCTCGGACAGCGAGGGCGGATGAGCAGTTCTTC
size: NA; J: TRBJ1-3; D: NA; V: TRBV5-1; CDR3: CASSLGRDGNTIYF; DNA: TGCGCCAGCAGCTTGGGTAGGGATGGAAACACCATATATTTT
size: few; J: TRBJ2-7; D: NA; V: TRBV6-2/TRBV6-3; CDR3: CASSYSTETEGSYEQYF; DNA: TGTGCCAGCAGTTACTCAACAGAGACAGAGGGCTCCTACGAGCAGTACTTC
size: NA; J: TRBJ2-7; D: NA; V: TRBV20-1; CDR3: CSARSPLLPSYEQYF; DNA: TGCAGTGCTAGATCCCCTCTCCTCCCCTCCTACGAGCAGTACTTC
size: few; J: TRBJ1-6; D: TRBD1; V: TRBV6-1; CDR3: CASRRQGYNSPLHF; DNA: TGTGCCAGCAGACGACAGGGTTATAATTCACCCCTCCACTTT
size: many; J: TRBJ2-5; D: NA; V: TRBV29-1; CDR3: CSVVDSQETQYF; DNA: TGCAGCGTTGTTGACAGCCAAGAGACCCAGTACTTC
size: NA; J: TRBJ1-4; D: NA; V: TRBV24-1; CDR3: CATSDLSRDPNEKLFF; DNA: TGTGCCACCAGTGATTTGTCCCGGGACCCTAATGAAAAACTGTTTTTT
size: NA; J: TRBJ1-1; D: TRBD1; V: TRBV6-5; CDR3: CASSYSQGARKAFF; DNA: TGTGCCAGCAGTTACTCCCAGGGGGCGAGGAAAGCTTTCTTT
size: few; J: TRBJ2-7; D: TRBD2; V: TRBV28; CDR3: CASTRGDGYEQYF; DNA: TGTGCCAGCACCCGGGGGGACGGCTACGAGCAGTACTTC
size: few; J: TRBJ2-7; D: TRBD1; V: TRBV27; CDR3: CASSPFGTGDEQYF; DNA: TGTGCCAGCAGTCCCTTTGGGACAGGGGACGAGCAGTACTTC
size: NA; J: TRBJ2-5; D: NA; V: TRBV6-1; CDR3: CASSEGGQRGETQYF; DNA: TGTGCCAGCAGTGAGGGGGGACAGAGGGGGGAGACCCAGTACTTC
size: NA; J: TRBJ2-7; D: NA; V: TRBV10-3; CDR3: CAISEARSGQYEQYF; DNA: TGTGCCATCAGTGAGGCTAGATCTGGTCAGTACGAGCAGTACTTC
size: NA; J: TRBJ1-4; D: TRBD1; V: TRBV28; CDR3: CASSPDREHEKLFF; DNA: TGTGCCAGCAGCCCGGACAGGGAACATGAAAAACTGTTTTTT
size: few; J: TRBJ2-3; D: TRBD2; V: TRBV2; CDR3: CASSGLLAEITDTQYF; DNA: TGTGCCAGCAGTGGCTTACTAGCGGAGATCACAGATACGCAGTATTTT
size: NA; J: TRBJ2-1; D: NA; V: TRBV12-3/TRBV12-4; CDR3: CASSLPQGTSSYNEQFF; DNA: TGTGCCAGCAGTTTACCCCAGGGGACGAGCTCCTACAATGAGCAGTTCTTC
size: NA; J: TRBJ2-7; D: TRBD2; V: TRBV6-2/TRBV6-3; CDR3: CASSYPGLAGLEQYF; DNA: TGTGCCAGCAGTTACCCGGGACTAGCGGGACTCGAGCAGTACTTC
size: few; J: TRBJ2-2; D: TRBD1; V: TRBV28; CDR3: CASSSRGLAGGELFF; DNA: TGTGCCAGCAGTTCCAGGGGGCTGGCAGGCGGGGAGCTGTTTTTT
size: NA; J: TRBJ2-7; D: NA; V: TRBV5-6; CDR3: CASSLRRQGSYEQYF; DNA: TGTGCCAGCAGCTTGCGTCGGCAGGGATCCTACGAGCAGTACTTC
size: few; J: TRBJ1-3; D: NA; V: TRBV5-5; CDR3: CASSFGGLRNTIYF; DNA: TGTGCCAGCAGCTTCGGGGGTTTGCGAAACACCATATATTTT
size: NA; J: TRBJ2-2; D: TRBD2; V: TRBV27; CDR3: CASSFVSAGGSTGELFF; DNA: TGTGCCAGCAGTTTCGTTTCCGCGGGAGGCTCCACCGGGGAGCTGTTTTTT
size: NA; J: TRBJ1-4; D: TRBD1; V: TRBV12-3/TRBV12-4; CDR3: CASRDREKLFF; DNA: TGTGCCAGCAGGGACAGGGAAAAACTGTTTTTT
size: many; J: TRBJ2-7; D: NA; V: TRBV6-5; CDR3: CASSYRPDLLTYEQYF; DNA: TGTGCCAGCAGTTACAGGCCAGACTTATTAACCTACGAGCAGTACTTC
size: many; J: TRBJ2-5; D: TRBD2; V: TRBV4-2; CDR3: CASSQFLAGQTQYF; DNA: TGTGCCAGCAGCCAATTCCTAGCGGGGCAGACCCAGTACTTC
size: many; J: TRBJ1-6; D: TRBD1; V: TRBV12-3/TRBV12-4; CDR3: CASSFNRGNNSPLHF; DNA: TGTGCCAGCAGCTTTAACAGGGGAAATAATTCACCCCTCCACTTT
size: NA; J: TRBJ2-1; D: NA; V: TRBV5-1; CDR3: CASSSPPGVVQFF; DNA: TGCGCCAGCAGCTCACCCCCTGGGGTCGTACAGTTCTTC
size: few; J: TRBJ2-3; D: NA; V: TRBV20-1; CDR3: CSAREPTGTQYF; DNA: TGCAGTGCTCGTGAACCCACCGGAACGCAGTATTTT
size: few; J: TRBJ2-7; D: TRBD1; V: TRBV11-2; CDR3: CASSFMLTGGGYEQYF; DNA: TGTGCCAGCAGCTTTATGCTGACAGGGGGCGGCTACGAGCAGTACTTC